This T cell receptor beta chain was documented in a study of T cell changes during pregnancy in multiple sclerosis. CDR1 MNHNS and CDR2 SASEGT come from the germline V gene. Trimming at V came to 7 bases and at J to 4 bases, leaving 11 bases not matched to a gene. This CDR3 is 15 amino acids long. Generated by immunoSEQ multiplex PCR, the TCRdb table keeps only in-frame clones and is missing some. The sample includes some 21,000 clones, approximately 90% of them seen just once. This sequence joins TRBV6-1 and TRBJ1-1, with 8 bases lining up with TRBD1. The source was CD4+ T cells from peripheral blood mononuclear cells, collected in the third trimester of pregnancy. This clonotype was sampled from a female donor with multiple sclerosis, enrolled in a pregnancy study. The DNA of the CDR3 is TGTGCCAGCATTGCGTACGGACAGGGCGGCACTGAAGCTTTCTTT. It is translated as CASIAYGQGGTEAFF.